This T cell receptor beta chain was profiled in a study of spatial heterogeneity in lung cancer. Overall study context: Consistently, beta-chain sequences turned up in larger numbers than alpha-chain sequences did. Each distinct TCR and UMI combination averaged more than ten appearances in raw reads.

This clonotype is classed as large. No antigen is known for it. A library prepared for alpha chains yielded this beta chain as an off-target read; its size is of little meaning. Study results and limitations: Mutation counts in tumors were tracked by counts of expanded intratumoral alpha and beta TCRs.

TCRdb redid the calling of the 5' RACE reads with MiXCR, one entry per CDR3 protein. The sample shows about 17,000 distinct CDR3 sequences, around 6.2% of them seen only once. Time point described: sample taken at primary tumor resection. Researchers sequenced whole RNA taken from tumor, nontumor lung or frozen PBMC without sorting. This receptor was identified in a male donor with early-stage non-small cell lung cancer. Here the sequenced sample was lung tumor tissue, taken at surgery.

DNA for the CDR3: TGCAGCTTCCTCGCGGGACAGGGCTTCGAGCAGTACTTC. Amino acids: CSFLAGQGFEQYF. J is TRBJ2-7 and V is TRBV29-1; 9 nucleotides align to TRBD1. V dropped 8 bases and J dropped 6; count of bases not matched to a gene: 11. The CDR3 is 13 residues long. The V gene's germline CDR1 is SQVTM and CDR2 ANQGSEA.